Listed below are T cell receptor beta chains from one sample, sequenced in a study of blood T cell repertoires in COVID-19. Sequenced by immunoSEQ multiplex PCR; TCRdb stores in-frame clones only, minus some. The profile shows 40,000 to 65,000 clones, 86% of them singletons. The sample comprised peripheral blood. The receptor source for this set is a man aged 65 to 85 with active COVID-19. CDR3s include the opening cysteine and the closing phenylalanine or tryptophan. Each record gives: J gene, V gene, clone size, CDR3 length, D gene, CDR3 DNA, CDR3 protein. D genes are given only for firm matches. A row's size may be missing; if present it is once, few, many or a size class.

>TRBJ2-7|TRBV6-2/TRBV6-3|NA|12|NA
TGTGCCAGCAGCCAGAGCTCCTACGAGCAGTACTTC
CASSQSSYEQYF
>TRBJ2-7|TRBV6-2/TRBV6-3|few|13|NA
TGTGCCAGCAGTTACACCGGTCATTACGAGCAGTACTTC
CASSYTGHYEQYF
>TRBJ1-2|TRBV4-3|NA|15|NA
TGCGCCAGCAGCCAAGACAGGGAGGTTGACTATGGCTACACCTTC
CASSQDREVDYGYTF
>TRBJ2-1|TRBV11-2|NA|16|NA
TGTGCCAGCAGCTTAGTTGGGCTAGCTTCCTACAATGAGCAGTTCTTC
CASSLVGLASYNEQFF
>TRBJ1-6|TRBV13|NA|16|NA
TGTGCCAGCAGCTTAGGCAGGACAGAACGGGCCGGACCCCTCCACTTT
CASSLGRTERAGPLHF
>TRBJ1-5|TRBV7-8|NA|17|TRBD1
TGTGCCAGCAGCCCGGGACAGGGGATGTTTGGGAATCAGCCCCAGCATTTT
CASSPGQGMFGNQPQHF
>TRBJ2-7|TRBV5-4|NA|14|NA
TGTGCCAGCAGCTTGGGGCAAAACTCCTACGAGCAGTACTTC
CASSLGQNSYEQYF
>TRBJ1-4|TRBV19|NA|14|NA
TGTGCCAGTAATATGGGGACACAGAATGAAAAACTGTTTTTT
CASNMGTQNEKLFF
>TRBJ2-5|TRBV5-6|NA|15|TRBD1
TGTGCCAGCAGCTTGCTCGGCAGGGGGCCGGAGACCCAGTACTTC
CASSLLGRGPETQYF
>TRBJ1-6|TRBV11-3|NA|15|TRBD1
TGTGCCAGCAGCCGCCCAACAGGGGGCGGTTCACCCCTCCACTTT
CASSRPTGGGSPLHF
>TRBJ1-5|TRBV18|once|13|NA
TGTGCCAGCTCACCACAGGGGAATCAGCCCCAGCATTTT
CASSPQGNQPQHF
>TRBJ1-2|TRBV6-6|NA|14|TRBD1
TGTGCCAGCAGAGGACAGGGGGCGACGGGTGGCTACACCTTC
CASRGQGATGGYTF
>TRBJ2-2|TRBV7-8|NA|15|TRBD1
TGTGCCAGCAGCTTAGGGACAGGGTACACCGGGGAGCTGTTTTTT
CASSLGTGYTGELFF
>TRBJ2-3|TRBV9|NA|15|NA
TGTGCCAGCAGCGTAGCTTGGCGGAACACAGATACGCAGTATTTT
CASSVAWRNTDTQYF
>TRBJ2-7|TRBV5-1|NA|15|TRBD1
TGCGCCAGCAGCCACCCTCCGGGACAGGGCTACGAGCAGTACTTC
CASSHPPGQGYEQYF
>TRBJ1-2|TRBV7-2|NA|13|NA
TGTGCCAGCCTATCCCAGGGAGGATATGGCTACACCTTC
CASLSQGGYGYTF
>TRBJ2-1|TRBV15|NA|15|TRBD2
TGTGCCACCAGCAGGAGCGGGGGCCCCCGGAATGAGCAGTTCTTC
CATSRSGGPRNEQFF
>TRBJ1-5|TRBV7-9|NA|16|TRBD1
TGTGCCAGCAGCTTAGCGCTTGGGACAGGGAAGCAGCCCCAGCATTTT
CASSLALGTGKQPQHF
>TRBJ2-5|TRBV7-2|once|15|NA
TGTGCCAGCAGCTTATACTCCGGGGGACAAGAGACCCAGTACTTC
CASSLYSGGQETQYF
>TRBJ2-7|TRBV5-1|NA|16|NA
TGCGCCAGCAGCTTGGCCGGGCAGGGTAATCGGGACGAGCAGTACTTC
CASSLAGQGNRDEQYF
>TRBJ1-3|TRBV6-5|NA|15|NA
TGTGCCAGCCTCCCGGGCCCCTCGAGGGAAAACACCATATATTTT
CASLPGPSRENTIYF
>TRBJ1-1|TRBV27|NA|12|TRBD1
TGTGCCAGCCGACAGGGTTTAACTGAAGCTTTCTTT
CASRQGLTEAFF
>TRBJ1-1|TRBV7-9|NA|15|NA
TGTGCCAGCAGCCCAGGAGGAGGGGTGGACACTGAAGCTTTCTTT
CASSPGGGVDTEAFF